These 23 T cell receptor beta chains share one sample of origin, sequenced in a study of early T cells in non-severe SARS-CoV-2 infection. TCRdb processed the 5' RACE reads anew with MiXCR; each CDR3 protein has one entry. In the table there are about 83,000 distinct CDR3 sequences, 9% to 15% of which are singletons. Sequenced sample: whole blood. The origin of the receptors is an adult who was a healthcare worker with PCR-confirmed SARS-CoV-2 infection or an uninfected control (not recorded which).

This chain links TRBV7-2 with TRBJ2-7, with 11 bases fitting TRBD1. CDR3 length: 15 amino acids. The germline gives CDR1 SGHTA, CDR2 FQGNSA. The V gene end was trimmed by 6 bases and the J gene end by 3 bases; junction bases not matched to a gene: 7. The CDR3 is CASRQDRGQFYEQYF. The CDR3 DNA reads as TGTGCCAGCAGGCAGGACAGGGGGCAATTCTACGAGCAGTACTTC.

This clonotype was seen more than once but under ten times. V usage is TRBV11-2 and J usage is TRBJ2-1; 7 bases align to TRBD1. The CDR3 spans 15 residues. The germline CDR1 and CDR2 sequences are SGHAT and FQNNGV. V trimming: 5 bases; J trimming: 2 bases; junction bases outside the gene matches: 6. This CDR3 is CASSLFGTAYNEQFF. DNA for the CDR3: TGTGCCAGCAGCCTGTTTGGGACAGCCTACAATGAGCAGTTCTTC.

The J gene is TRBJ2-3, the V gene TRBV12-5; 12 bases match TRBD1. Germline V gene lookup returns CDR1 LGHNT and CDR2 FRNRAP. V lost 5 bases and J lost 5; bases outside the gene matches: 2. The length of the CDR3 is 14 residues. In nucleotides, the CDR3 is TGTGCTAGTGGTGGGACAGGGGGCAGAGATACGCAGTATTTT. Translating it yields CASGGTGGRDTQYF.

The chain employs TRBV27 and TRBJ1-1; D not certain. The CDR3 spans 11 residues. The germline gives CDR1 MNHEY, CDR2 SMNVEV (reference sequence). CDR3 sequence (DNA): TGTGTCTCTTCGATCGGGAGGGAAGCTTTCTTT. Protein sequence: CVSSIGREAFF.

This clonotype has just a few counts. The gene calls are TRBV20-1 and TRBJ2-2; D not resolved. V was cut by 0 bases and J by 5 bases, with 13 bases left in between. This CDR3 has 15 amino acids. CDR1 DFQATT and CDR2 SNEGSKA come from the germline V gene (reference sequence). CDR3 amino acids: CSAREAATGTGELFF. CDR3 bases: TGCAGTGCTAGAGAGGCAGCGACTGGAACCGGGGAGCTGTTTTTT.

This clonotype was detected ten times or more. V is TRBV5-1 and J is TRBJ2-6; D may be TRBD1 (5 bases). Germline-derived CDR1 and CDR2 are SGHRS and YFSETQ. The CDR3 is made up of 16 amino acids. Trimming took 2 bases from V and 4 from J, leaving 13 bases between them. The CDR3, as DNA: TGCGCCAGCAGCTTTGACAGAATCTCCGGGGCCAACGTCCTGACTTTC. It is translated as CASSFDRISGANVLTF.

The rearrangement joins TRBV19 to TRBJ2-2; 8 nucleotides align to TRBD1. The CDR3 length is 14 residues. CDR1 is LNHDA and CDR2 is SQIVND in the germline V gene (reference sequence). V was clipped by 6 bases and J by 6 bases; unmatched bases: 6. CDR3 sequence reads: CASSPLQGAGELFF. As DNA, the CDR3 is TGTGCCAGTAGCCCTTTACAGGGGGCCGGGGAGCTGTTTTTT.

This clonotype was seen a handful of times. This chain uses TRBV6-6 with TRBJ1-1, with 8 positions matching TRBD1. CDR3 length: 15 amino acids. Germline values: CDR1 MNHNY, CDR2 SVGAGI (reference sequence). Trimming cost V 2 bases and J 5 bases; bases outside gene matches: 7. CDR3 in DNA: TGTGCCAGCAGTTACCGAACAGGGGGAGTGACTGAAGCTTTCTTT. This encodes CASSYRTGGVTEAFF.

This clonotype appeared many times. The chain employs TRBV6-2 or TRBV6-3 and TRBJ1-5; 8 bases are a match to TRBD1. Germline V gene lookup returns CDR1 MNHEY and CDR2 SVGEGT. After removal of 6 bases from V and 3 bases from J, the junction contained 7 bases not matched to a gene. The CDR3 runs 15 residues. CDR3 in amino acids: CASSPRTGSNQPQHF. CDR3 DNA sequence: TGTGCCAGCAGCCCCAGGACAGGGTCCAATCAGCCCCAGCATTTT.

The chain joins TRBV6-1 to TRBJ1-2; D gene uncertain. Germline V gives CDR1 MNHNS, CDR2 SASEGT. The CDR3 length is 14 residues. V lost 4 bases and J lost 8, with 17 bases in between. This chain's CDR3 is CASSGAPRRDGYTF. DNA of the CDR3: TGTGCCAGCAGTGGGGCCCCCCGACGTGACGGCTACACCTTC.

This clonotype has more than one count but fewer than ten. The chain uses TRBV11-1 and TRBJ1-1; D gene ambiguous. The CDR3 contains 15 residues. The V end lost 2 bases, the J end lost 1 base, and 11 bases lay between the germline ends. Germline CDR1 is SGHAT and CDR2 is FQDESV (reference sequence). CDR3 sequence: CASSLRARQNTEAFF. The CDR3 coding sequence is TGTGCCAGCAGCTTAAGGGCCAGACAGAACACTGAAGCTTTCTTT.

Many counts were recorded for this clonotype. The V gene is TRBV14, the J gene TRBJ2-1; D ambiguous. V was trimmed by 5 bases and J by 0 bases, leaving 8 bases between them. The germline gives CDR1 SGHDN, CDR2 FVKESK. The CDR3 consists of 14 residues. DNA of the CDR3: TGTGCCAGCAGCTCGGTTAACTCCTACAATGAGCAGTTCTTC. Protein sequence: CASSSVNSYNEQFF.

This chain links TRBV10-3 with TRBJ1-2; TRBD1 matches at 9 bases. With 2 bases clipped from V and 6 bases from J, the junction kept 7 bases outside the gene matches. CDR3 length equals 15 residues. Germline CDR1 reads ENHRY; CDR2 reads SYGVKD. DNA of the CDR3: TGTGCCATCAGTGAGCCGAGACAGGGGGAGGATGGCTACACCTTC. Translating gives CAISEPRQGEDGYTF.

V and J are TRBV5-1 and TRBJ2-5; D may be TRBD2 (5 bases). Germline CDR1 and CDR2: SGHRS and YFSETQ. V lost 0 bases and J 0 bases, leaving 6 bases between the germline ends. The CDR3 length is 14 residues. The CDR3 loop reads CASSLGADQETQYF. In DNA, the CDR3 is TGCGCCAGCAGCTTGGGAGCGGACCAAGAGACCCAGTACTTC.

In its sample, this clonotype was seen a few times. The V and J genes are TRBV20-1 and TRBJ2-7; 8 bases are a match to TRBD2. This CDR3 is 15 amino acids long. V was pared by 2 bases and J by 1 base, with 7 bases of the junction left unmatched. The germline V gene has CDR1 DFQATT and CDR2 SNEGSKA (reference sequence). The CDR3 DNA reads TGCAGTGCTAGAATCCGGGCGGGGGGATCCTACGAGCAGTACTTC. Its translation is CSARIRAGGSYEQYF.

The CDR3 DNA is TGCAGCGTGGAGTGGAATGAGCAGTTCTTC. It specifies CSVEWNEQFF. The J gene is TRBJ2-1, the V gene TRBV29-1; D unresolved. V was shortened by 6 bases and J by 7 bases, with 7 bases between the two germline ends. This CDR3 spans 10 amino acids. CDR1 is SQVTM and CDR2 is ANQGSEA in the germline V gene.

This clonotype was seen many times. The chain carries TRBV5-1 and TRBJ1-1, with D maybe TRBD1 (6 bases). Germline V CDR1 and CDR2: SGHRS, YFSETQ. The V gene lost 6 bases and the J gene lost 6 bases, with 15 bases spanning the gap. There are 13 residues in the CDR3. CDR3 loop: CASTVTGQPEAFF. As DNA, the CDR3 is TGCGCCAGCACCGTGACAGGCCAGCCTGAAGCTTTCTTT.

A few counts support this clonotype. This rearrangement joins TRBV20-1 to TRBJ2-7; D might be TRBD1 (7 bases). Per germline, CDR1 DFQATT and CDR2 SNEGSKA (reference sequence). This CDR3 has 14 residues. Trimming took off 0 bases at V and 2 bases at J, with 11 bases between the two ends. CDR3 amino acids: CSAREARGAYEQYF. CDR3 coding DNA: TGCAGTGCTAGAGAAGCCAGGGGGGCCTACGAGCAGTACTTC.

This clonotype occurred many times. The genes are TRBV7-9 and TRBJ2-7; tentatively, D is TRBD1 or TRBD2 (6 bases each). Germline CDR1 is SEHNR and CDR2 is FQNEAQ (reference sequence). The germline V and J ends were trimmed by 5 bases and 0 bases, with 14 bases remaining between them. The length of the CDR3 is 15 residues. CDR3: CASSESGGGSYEQYF. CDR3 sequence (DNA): TGTGCCAGCAGCGAGAGCGGAGGGGGCTCCTACGAGCAGTACTTC.

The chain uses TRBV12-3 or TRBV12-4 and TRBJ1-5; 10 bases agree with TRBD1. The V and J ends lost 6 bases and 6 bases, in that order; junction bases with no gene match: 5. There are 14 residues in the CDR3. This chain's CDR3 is CASRQGDRGQPQHF. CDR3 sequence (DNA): TGTGCCAGCAGACAGGGGGACAGGGGTCAGCCCCAGCATTTT.

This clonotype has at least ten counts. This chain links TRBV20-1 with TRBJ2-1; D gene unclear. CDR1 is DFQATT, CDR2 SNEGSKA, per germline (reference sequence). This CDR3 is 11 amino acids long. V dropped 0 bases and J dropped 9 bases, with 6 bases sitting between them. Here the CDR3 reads CSARDTIEQFF. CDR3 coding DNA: TGCAGTGCTAGAGACACGATTGAGCAGTTCTTC.

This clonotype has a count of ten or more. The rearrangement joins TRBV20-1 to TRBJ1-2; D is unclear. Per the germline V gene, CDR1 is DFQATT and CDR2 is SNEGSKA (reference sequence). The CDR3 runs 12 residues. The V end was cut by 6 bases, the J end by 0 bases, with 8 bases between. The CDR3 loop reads CSAPGSNYGYTF. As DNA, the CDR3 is TGCAGTGCCCCTGGGTCTAACTATGGCTACACCTTC.

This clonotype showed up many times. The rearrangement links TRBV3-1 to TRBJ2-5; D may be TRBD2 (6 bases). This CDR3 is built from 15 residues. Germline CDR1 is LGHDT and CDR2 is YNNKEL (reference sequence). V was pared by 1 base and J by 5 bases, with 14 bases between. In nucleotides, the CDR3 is TGTGCCAGCAGCCAAGTTAGCGGAGAGGGCGAGACCCAGTACTTC. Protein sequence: CASSQVSGEGETQYF.